The rows below give T cell receptor beta chains drawn from one sample of a study of blood T cell repertoires in COVID-19. Method: immunoSEQ multiplex PCR; TCRdb's copy keeps in-frame clones and lacks some. Among fewer than 300,000 clones listed, 86% were seen once. Sample: PBMCs or T cells enriched from blood (not recorded which). Every receptor here comes from a man aged 18 to 30 who had recovered from COVID-19. CDR3s include the opening cysteine and the closing phenylalanine or tryptophan. Fields, in order: D gene, V gene, J gene, CDR3 protein, CDR3 DNA. A D gene is named only where the DNA matches it firmly.

D: -; V: TRBV5-1; J: TRBJ1-6; CDR3: CASSLKQSYNSPLHF; DNA: TGCGCCAGCAGCTTGAAGCAATCCTATAATTCACCCCTCCACTTT
D: TRBD1; V: TRBV5-4; J: TRBJ2-7; CDR3: CASGDRFTYEQYF; DNA: TGTGCCAGCGGGGACAGATTTACCTACGAGCAGTACTTC
D: -; V: TRBV7-2; J: TRBJ1-2; CDR3: CASSLDGSRMEGYTF; DNA: TGTGCCAGCAGCTTAGACGGAAGTAGGATGGAGGGCTACACCTTC
D: -; V: TRBV5-1; J: TRBJ2-1; CDR3: CASSLASGSSYNEQFF; DNA: TGCGCCAGCAGCTTGGCTTCGGGGAGCTCCTACAATGAGCAGTTCTTC
D: TRBD1; V: TRBV7-8; J: TRBJ1-5; CDR3: CASSARDRGYSNQPQHF; DNA: TGTGCCAGCAGCGCTAGGGACAGGGGCTATAGCAATCAGCCCCAGCATTTT
D: -; V: TRBV5-5; J: TRBJ1-5; CDR3: CASSLGTGNQPQHF; DNA: TGTGCCAGCAGCTTGGGTACAGGGAATCAGCCCCAGCATTTT
D: -; V: TRBV7-9; J: TRBJ2-4; CDR3: CASKPQTGNIQYF; DNA: TGTGCCAGCAAGCCTCAGACAGGAAACATTCAGTACTTC
D: TRBD1; V: TRBV5-1; J: TRBJ1-5; CDR3: CASSLVPTGGYQPQHF; DNA: TGCGCCAGCAGCTTGGTGCCGACAGGGGGATATCAGCCCCAGCATTTT
D: -; V: TRBV28; J: TRBJ2-7; CDR3: CATSGGTLGYEQYF; DNA: TGTGCCACCTCGGGTGGGACTCTAGGGTACGAGCAGTACTTC
D: TRBD2; V: TRBV10-3; J: TRBJ2-2; CDR3: CAISGASGENTGELFF; DNA: TGTGCCATCAGTGGCGCTAGCGGGGAAAACACCGGGGAGCTGTTTTTT